The T cell receptor beta chain under discussion was sequenced for a study of blood T cells in healthy people across ages. CDR1 DFQATT and CDR2 SNEGSKA come from the germline V gene (reference sequence). CDR3 length: 12 amino acids. With 5 bases clipped from V and 9 bases from J, the junction kept 2 bases outside the gene matches. For the second PCR, which ran for about 6 to 11 cycles, a sample-barcoded 5' primer and a J-beta primer mix were used. A single record per CDR3 protein comes from TCRdb applying MiXCR to the 5' RACE reads. Altogether 1.5 million or so distinct CDR3 sequences are present, 35% to 45% being singletons, with the ten largest covering approximately 4%.

The V gene is TRBV20-1, the J gene TRBJ2-1; 12 bases fit TRBD2. Sequencing input: blood. The clonotype comes from a woman aged 18-29 years in good health. Written as DNA, the CDR3 is TGCAGTGCTCAGGGACTAGCGGGTGAGCAGTTCTTC. It codes for CSAQGLAGEQFF.